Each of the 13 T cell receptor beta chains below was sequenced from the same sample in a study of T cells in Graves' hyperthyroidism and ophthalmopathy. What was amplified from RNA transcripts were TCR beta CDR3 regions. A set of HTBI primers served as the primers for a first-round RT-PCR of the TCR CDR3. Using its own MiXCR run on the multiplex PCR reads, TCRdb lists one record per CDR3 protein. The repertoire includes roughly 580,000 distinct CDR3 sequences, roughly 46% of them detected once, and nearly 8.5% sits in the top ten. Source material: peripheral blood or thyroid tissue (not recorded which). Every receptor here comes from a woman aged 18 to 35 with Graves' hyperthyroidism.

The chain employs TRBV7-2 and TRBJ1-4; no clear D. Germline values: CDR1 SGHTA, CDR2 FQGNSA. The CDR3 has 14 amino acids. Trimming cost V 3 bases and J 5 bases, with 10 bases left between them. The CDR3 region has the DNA TGTGCCAGCAGCTTTTCGCCGAAAAATGAAAAACTGTTTTTT. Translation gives CASSFSPKNEKLFF.

The CDR3 sequence: CASSPGQGATIGETQYF. DNA of the CDR3: TGTGCCAGCAGTCCCGGGCAGGGGGCTACAATTGGGGAGACCCAGTACTTC. This chain links TRBV6-1 with TRBJ2-5; 8 bases agree with TRBD1. CDR1 is MNHNS, CDR2 SASEGT, per germline. The CDR3 length is 17 residues. Trimming at V came to 5 bases and at J to 5 bases, leaving 16 bases not matched to a gene.

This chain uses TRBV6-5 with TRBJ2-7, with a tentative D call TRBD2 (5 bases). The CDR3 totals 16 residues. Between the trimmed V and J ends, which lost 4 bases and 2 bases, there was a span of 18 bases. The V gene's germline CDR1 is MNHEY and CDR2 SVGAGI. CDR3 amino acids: CASSLTGSLVPYEQYF. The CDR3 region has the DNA TGTGCCAGCAGTTTAACGGGATCACTCGTCCCCTACGAGCAGTACTTC.

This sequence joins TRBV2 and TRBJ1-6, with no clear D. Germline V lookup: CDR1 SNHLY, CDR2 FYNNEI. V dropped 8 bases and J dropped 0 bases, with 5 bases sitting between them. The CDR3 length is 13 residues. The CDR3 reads CASDNSYNSPLHF. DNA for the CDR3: TGTGCCAGCGACAACTCCTATAATTCACCCCTCCACTTT.

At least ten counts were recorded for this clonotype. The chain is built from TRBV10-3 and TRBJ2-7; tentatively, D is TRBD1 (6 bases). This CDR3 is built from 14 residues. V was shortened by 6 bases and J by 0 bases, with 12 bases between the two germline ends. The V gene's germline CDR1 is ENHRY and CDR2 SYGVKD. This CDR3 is CAISRDKGSYEQYF. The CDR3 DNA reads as TGTGCCATCAGCCGGGACAAAGGCTCCTACGAGCAGTACTTC.

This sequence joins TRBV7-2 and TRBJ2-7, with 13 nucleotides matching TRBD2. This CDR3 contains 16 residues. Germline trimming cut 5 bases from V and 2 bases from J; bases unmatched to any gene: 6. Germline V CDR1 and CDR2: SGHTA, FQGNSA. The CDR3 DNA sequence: TGTGCCAGCAGCCCAACACTAGCGGGAGGGGCCTACGAGCAGTACTTC. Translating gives CASSPTLAGGAYEQYF.

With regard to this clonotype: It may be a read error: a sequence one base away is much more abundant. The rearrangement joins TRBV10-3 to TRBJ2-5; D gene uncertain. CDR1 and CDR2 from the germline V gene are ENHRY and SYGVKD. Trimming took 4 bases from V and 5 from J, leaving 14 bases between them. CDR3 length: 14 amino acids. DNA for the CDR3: TGTGCCATCAGTGGTGGCGGAGCTAGGGAGACCCAGTACTTC. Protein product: CAISGGGARETQYF.

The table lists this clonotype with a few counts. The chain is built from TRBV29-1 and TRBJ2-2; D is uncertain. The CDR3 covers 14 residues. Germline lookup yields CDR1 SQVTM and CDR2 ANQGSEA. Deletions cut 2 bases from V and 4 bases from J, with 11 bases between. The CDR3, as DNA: TGCAGCGTTGAAATTCAGCAGATCACCGGGGAGCTGTTTTTT. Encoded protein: CSVEIQQITGELFF.

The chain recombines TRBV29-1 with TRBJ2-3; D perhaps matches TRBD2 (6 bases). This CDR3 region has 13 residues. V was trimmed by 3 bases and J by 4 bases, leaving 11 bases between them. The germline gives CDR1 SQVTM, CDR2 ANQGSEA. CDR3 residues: CSVEPTGADTQYF. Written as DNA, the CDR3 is TGCAGCGTTGAGCCTACGGGGGCAGATACGCAGTATTTT.

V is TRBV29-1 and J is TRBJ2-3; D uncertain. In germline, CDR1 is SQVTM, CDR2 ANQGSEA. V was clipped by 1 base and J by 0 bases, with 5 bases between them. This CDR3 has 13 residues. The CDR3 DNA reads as TGCAGCGTTGAAGTCGGGAGCACAGATACGCAGTATTTT. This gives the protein CSVEVGSTDTQYF.

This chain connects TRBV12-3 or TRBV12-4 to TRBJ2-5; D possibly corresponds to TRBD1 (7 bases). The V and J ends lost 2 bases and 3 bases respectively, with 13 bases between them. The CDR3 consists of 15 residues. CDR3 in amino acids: CASSLSAGQKETQYF. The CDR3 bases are TGTGCCAGCAGTTTATCCGCGGGACAGAAAGAGACCCAGTACTTC.

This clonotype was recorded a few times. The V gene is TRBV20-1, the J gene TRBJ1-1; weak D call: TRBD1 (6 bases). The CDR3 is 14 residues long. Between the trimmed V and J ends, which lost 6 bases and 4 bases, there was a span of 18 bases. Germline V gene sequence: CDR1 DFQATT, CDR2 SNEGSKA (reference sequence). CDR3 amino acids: CSATRTAAGTEAFF. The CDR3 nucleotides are TGCAGTGCAACGCGGACAGCGGCCGGCACTGAAGCTTTCTTT.

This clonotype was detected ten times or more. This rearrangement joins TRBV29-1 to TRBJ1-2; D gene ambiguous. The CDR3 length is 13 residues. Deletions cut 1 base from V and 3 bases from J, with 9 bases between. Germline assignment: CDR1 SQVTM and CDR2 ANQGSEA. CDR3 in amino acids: CSVEVGNDYGYTF. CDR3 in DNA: TGCAGCGTTGAAGTCGGGAACGACTATGGCTACACCTTC.